These 32 T cell receptor beta chains came from one sample sequenced in a study of human T cells and chemical hapten exposure. TCRdb reprocessed the RACE reads via MiXCR and lists one record per CDR3 protein. The sample includes some 91,000 distinct CDR3 sequences, around 25% seen only once; the top ten take under 13%. Time point described: patch test 3, about 24 weeks after DPC sensitization. Described treatment: therapeutic diphenylcyclopropenone sensitization with weekly scalp DPC. Material: whole blood, obtained in connection with sensitization to the hapten diphenylcyclopropenone (DPC). Receptor source: a man in his forties with alopecia areata. Some clones in this sample may be carry-over from other donors' samples.

A few counts support this clonotype. The genes are TRBV15 and TRBJ2-2, with 11 nucleotides matching TRBD2. From germline, CDR1 is LNHNV and CDR2 YYDKDF (reference sequence). The trim removed 1 base at V and 7 bases at J, leaving 2 bases unmatched. CDR3 length: 15 residues. CDR3 DNA: TGTGCCACCAGCAGAGTACTAGCGGGAGACGGGGAGCTGTTTTTT. It is translated as CATSRVLAGDGELFF. The full variable domain, its missing parts supplied by reference TRBV15 and TRBJ2-2, is DAMVIQNPRYQVTQFGKPVTLSCSQTLNHNVMYWYQQKSSQAPKLLFHYYDKDFNNEADTPDNFQSRRPNTSFCFLDIRSPGLGDTAMYLCATSRVLAGDGELFFGEGSRLTVL.

This clonotype appeared many times. The chain joins TRBV13 to TRBJ2-7, with 8 positions matching TRBD1. V dropped 3 bases and J dropped 4; count of bases not matched to a gene: 5. The CDR3 sequence is 14 residues long. Per the germline V gene, CDR1 is PRHDT and CDR2 is FYEKMQ (reference sequence). Here the CDR3 reads CASSFRDRTYEQYF. CDR3 nucleotides: TGTGCCAGCAGCTTCCGGGACAGGACGTACGAGCAGTACTTC. Full variable domain (rest looked up from reference TRBV13 and TRBJ2-7): AAGVIQSPRHLIKEKRETATLKCYPIPRHDTVYWYQQGPGQDPQFLISFYEKMQSDKGSIPDRFSAQQFSDYHSELNMSSLELGDSALYFCASSFRDRTYEQYFGPGTRLTVT.

J is TRBJ2-7 and V is TRBV6-5; TRBD1 matches at 8 bases. The CDR3 is made up of 17 amino acids. V trimming: 5 bases; J trimming: 0 bases; junction bases outside the gene matches: 12. Germline loops: CDR1 MNHEY, CDR2 SVGAGI. The CDR3 here is CASSRLSGQAFSYEQYF. CDR3 DNA: TGTGCCAGCAGTCGATTGTCGGGACAGGCCTTCTCCTACGAGCAGTACTTC.

The chain couples TRBV6-2 or TRBV6-3 to TRBJ2-7; D may be TRBD2 (6 bases). This CDR3 is built from 14 residues. V gave up 6 bases and J gave up 2 bases, with 14 bases separating them. Per the germline V gene, CDR1 is MNHEY and CDR2 is SVGEGT. CDR3 coding DNA: TGTGCCAGCAGCCCGATCCGGGGGACCTACGAGCAGTACTTC. It codes for CASSPIRGTYEQYF.

The count of this clonotype is one. The junction differs from germline at one of its ends, possibly a read error. The V gene is TRBV20-1, the J gene TRBJ2-7, with D perhaps matching TRBD1 (6 bases). The germline gives CDR1 DFQATT, CDR2 SNEGSKA (reference sequence). This CDR3 is 13 amino acids long. CDR3 amino acids: CSARNRDTLAIKF. For the CDR3, the DNA is TGCAGTGCTAGGAACCGGGACACCCTCGCAATTAAATTC.

The chain links TRBV4-1 to TRBJ2-6, with no clear D. The V end lost 3 bases, the J end lost 2 bases, and 8 bases lay between the germline ends. This CDR3 region has 15 residues. CDR1 is MGHRA and CDR2 is YSYEKL in the germline V gene. CDR3 protein: CASSHLTAGANVLTF. DNA for the CDR3: TGCGCCAGCAGCCACTTGACGGCTGGGGCCAACGTCCTGACTTTC.

This clonotype was seen a few times. The chain links TRBV5-1 to TRBJ2-7; TRBD1 matches at 9 bases. The CDR3 has 15 amino acids. Per the germline V gene, CDR1 is SGHRS and CDR2 is YFSETQ. The trim removed 4 bases at V and 3 bases at J, leaving 8 bases unmatched. CDR3 sequence: CASSPGQGINYEQYF. The CDR3 DNA sequence: TGCGCCAGCAGCCCCGGACAGGGGATAAACTACGAGCAGTACTTC.

This clonotype was recorded a few times. The rearrangement links TRBV5-1 to TRBJ2-1; D is unclear. V lost 1 base, J lost 6 bases, and 5 bases lay in between. CDR1 is SGHRS, CDR2 YFSETQ, per germline. The CDR3 sequence is 12 residues long. The CDR3 loop is CASSLKSNEQFF. The CDR3 DNA is TGCGCCAGCAGCTTGAAGAGCAATGAGCAGTTCTTC.

The rearrangement uses TRBV3-1 and TRBJ1-6; 7 bases align to TRBD1. The V segment lost 4 bases and the J segment 12 bases; nucleotides outside the gene matches: 12. CDR1 is LGHDT and CDR2 is YNNKEL in the germline V gene (reference sequence). The CDR3 sequence is 15 residues long. The CDR3 reads CASSPLGQLSRPLHF. CDR3 nucleotide sequence: TGTGCCAGCAGCCCGTTGGGACAGCTCTCAAGACCCCTCCACTTT.

V and J are TRBV2 and TRBJ2-2, with 7 bases that match TRBD1. J was trimmed by 13 bases and V by 7 bases; bases with no gene match: 6. Germline V gene lookup returns CDR1 SNHLY and CDR2 FYNNEI. The CDR3 has 11 residues. The CDR3: CASKGTAGLFF. DNA for the CDR3: TGTGCCAGCAAGGGGACAGCTGGGCTGTTTTTT.

The chain links TRBV14 to TRBJ2-1; 9 nucleotides match TRBD1. V shed 3 bases, J shed 7 bases, and the junction held 10 bases outside the gene matches. Germline CDR1 is SGHDN and CDR2 is FVKESK. CDR3 size: 16 residues. CDR3 coding DNA: TGTGCCAGCAGCCAGCTACGGGGGACAGGGTTAAATGAGCAGTTCTTC. Residues: CASSQLRGTGLNEQFF.

The chain combines TRBV6-1 with TRBJ2-3; D perhaps matches TRBD2 (5 bases). Trimming shortened V by 3 bases and J by 3 bases, and 10 bases separated the two germline ends. This CDR3 has 14 amino acids. Germline V CDR1 and CDR2: MNHNS, SASEGT. CDR3 DNA sequence: TGTGCCAGCAGTGAGGGCAGCGGTACAGATACGCAGTATTTT. Its translation is CASSEGSGTDTQYF.

This chain connects TRBV20-1 to TRBJ2-5; the D is unclear. CDR3 length equals 13 residues. V was clipped by 3 bases and J by 0 bases, with 8 bases between them. CDR1 is DFQATT, CDR2 SNEGSKA, per germline (reference sequence). The CDR3 DNA reads TGCAGTGCTAGGATCCAGAACCAAGAGACCCAGTACTTC. Protein: CSARIQNQETQYF.

The chain links TRBV2 to TRBJ2-1; 12 bases agree with TRBD2. Germline V CDR1 and CDR2: SNHLY, FYNNEI. The junction had 12 bases not matched to a gene; V was cut back by 10 bases and J by 5 bases. The CDR3 totals 16 residues. Here the CDR3 reads CATIPGLAGSHNEQFF. CDR3 in DNA: TGTGCCACCATCCCCGGACTAGCGGGATCCCACAATGAGCAGTTCTTC. Combining the CDR3 with reference TRBV2 and TRBJ2-1 gives the whole variable domain EPEVTQTPSHQVTQMGQEVILRCVPISNHLYFYWYRQILGQKVEFLVSFYNNEISEKSEIFDDQFSVERPDGSNFTLKIRSTKLEDSAMYFCATIPGLAGSHNEQFFGPGTRLTVL.

As DNA, the CDR3 is TGTGCCAGCAGCTTAAAGAGACTAGCGGGAAGGCCGACCTACGAGCAGTACTTC. Translated, it gives CASSLKRLAGRPTYEQYF. The chain recombines TRBV7-3 with TRBJ2-7, with 11 bases matching TRBD2. This CDR3 contains 18 residues. Germline assignment: CDR1 SGHTA and CDR2 FQGTGA. The V gene end was trimmed by 1 base and the J gene end by 2 bases; junction bases not matched to a gene: 10.

This clonotype was seen a few times. The rearrangement uses TRBV11-2 and TRBJ2-7; the match to TRBD1 covers 10 bases. The CDR3 contains 18 residues. The ends lost 3 bases at V and 0 bases at J; junction bases unmatched: 11. Looked up from germline, CDR1 is SGHAT and CDR2 is FQNNGV. CDR3 DNA sequence: TGTGCCAGCAGCTTCCCCCCGGGACAGGGGATATTCTCCTACGAGCAGTACTTC. This translates into CASSFPPGQGIFSYEQYF.

This clonotype was counted a few times. The chain has TRBV7-9 and TRBJ2-1; TRBD1 agrees at 9 bases. The CDR3 runs 16 residues. The V and J ends lost 0 bases and 3 bases, in that order; junction bases with no gene match: 3. In germline, CDR1 is SEHNR, CDR2 FQNEAQ (reference sequence). The chain's CDR3 is CASSLAGTGNYNEQFF. The CDR3 nucleotides are TGTGCCAGCAGCTTAGCTGGGACAGGGAACTACAATGAGCAGTTCTTC. Combining the CDR3 with reference TRBV7-9 and TRBJ2-1 gives the whole variable domain DTGVSQNPRHKITKRGQNVTFRCDPISEHNRLYWYRQTLGQGPEFLTYFQNEAQLEKSRLLSDRFSAERPKGSFSTLEIQRTEQGDSAMYLCASSLAGTGNYNEQFFGPGTRLTVL.

V gene TRBV7-9 combines with J gene TRBJ2-5; 8 bases line up with TRBD2. The ends lost 5 bases at V and 2 bases at J; junction bases unmatched: 10. Germline values: CDR1 SEHNR, CDR2 FQNEAQ (reference sequence). CDR3 size: 16 residues. The CDR3 DNA is TGTGCCAGCAGCCCCCCCGGGACTAGGGTACAAGAGACCCAGTACTTC. Amino acids: CASSPPGTRVQETQYF.

Concerning this clonotype itself: A read error may account for a junction end that differs from germline. The rearrangement uses TRBV6-6 and TRBJ2-7, with TRBD2 as a possible D gene (7 bases). The CDR3 contains 13 residues. The germline gives CDR1 MNHNY, CDR2 SVGAGI (reference sequence). CDR3 amino acids: CASSYSGGGEQYF. In DNA, the CDR3 is TGTGCCAGCAGCTACTCGGGGGGCGGCGAGCAGTACTTC.

The rearrangement joins TRBV21-1 to TRBJ2-2; the table assigns TRBD1, which was not confirmed against the DNA. TRBV21-1 is a recognized pseudogene. The CDR3 is made up of 18 amino acids. CDR3 nucleotides: TGTGCCAGCAGCCTCAGAGGGGGACAGGGCCTCAACACCGGGGAGCTGTTTTTT. Residues: CASSLRGGQGLNTGELFF.

The chain employs TRBV20-1 and TRBJ2-7; TRBD1 matches at 10 bases. The CDR3 has 12 residues. Germline V gene lookup returns CDR1 DFQATT and CDR2 SNEGSKA (reference sequence). The V and J ends lost 5 bases and 4 bases, in that order; junction bases with no gene match: 2. The CDR3 reads CSAAGQGYEQYF. As DNA, the CDR3 is TGCAGTGCTGCGGGACAGGGGTACGAGCAGTACTTC.

This clonotype was counted a few times. The rearrangement uses TRBV10-3 and TRBJ2-3; 7 bases map to TRBD1. The CDR3 consists of 17 residues. Per germline, CDR1 ENHRY and CDR2 SYGVKD. The J segment lost 2 bases and the V segment lost 0 bases, leaving 8 bases of the junction unmatched. The CDR3 region is CAISESPETGDTDTQYF. The CDR3 nucleotides read TGTGCCATCAGTGAGTCGCCCGAAACAGGGGACACAGATACGCAGTATTTT.

The V gene is TRBV28, the J gene TRBJ2-1, with D perhaps TRBD1 or TRBD2 (6 bases each). The CDR3 has 14 residues. Trimming took 8 bases from V and 0 from J, leaving 11 bases between them. Germline V gene lookup returns CDR1 MDHEN and CDR2 SYDVKM. The DNA for the CDR3 is TGTGCCAGCCGGAGGGGGGACTCCTACAATGAGCAGTTCTTC. Protein: CASRRGDSYNEQFF.

This clonotype was found once. The chain is built from TRBV27 and TRBJ2-7, with 7 positions matching TRBD1. This CDR3 has 15 residues. Looked up from germline, CDR1 is MNHEY and CDR2 is SMNVEV (reference sequence). J was trimmed by 2 bases and V by 6 bases; bases with no gene match: 10. CDR3 residues: CASRLDRDRTYEQYF. CDR3 coding DNA: TGTGCCAGCAGACTCGACCGGGACAGAACCTACGAGCAGTACTTC.

CDR3 loop: CASKLTGTGKPNTEAFF. Written as DNA, the CDR3 is TGCGCCAGCAAGCTCACCGGGACAGGGAAACCGAACACTGAAGCTTTCTTT. This sequence joins TRBV5-1 and TRBJ1-1; 9 positions match TRBD1. V shed 6 bases, J shed 1 base, and the junction held 13 bases outside the gene matches. Germline-derived CDR1 and CDR2 are SGHRS and YFSETQ. The CDR3 is 17 amino acids.

The chain links TRBV24-1 to TRBJ2-3; D is tentatively TRBD1 or TRBD2 (6 bases each). Per germline, CDR1 KGHDR and CDR2 SFDVKD. V gave up 2 bases and J gave up 3 bases, with 14 bases separating them. This CDR3 has 16 residues. The CDR3 loop reads CATSDYSGGRTDTQYF. CDR3 coding DNA: TGTGCCACCAGTGATTACTCCGGGGGCCGAACAGATACGCAGTATTTT.

The chain carries TRBV6-1 and TRBJ2-2, with a tentative D call TRBD2 (5 bases). V lost 4 bases and J 4 bases, leaving 7 bases between the germline ends. This CDR3 is built from 13 residues. CDR1 and CDR2 (germline): MNHNS, SASEGT. The CDR3 region is CASSAGITGELFF. For the CDR3, the DNA is TGTGCCAGCAGTGCGGGAATCACCGGGGAGCTGTTTTTT.

The chain has TRBV6-5 and TRBJ1-1; no firm D call. The CDR3 extends over 13 amino acids. The V gene lost 2 bases and the J gene lost 6 bases, with 10 bases spanning the gap. The germline V gene encodes CDR1 MNHEY and CDR2 SVGAGI. The DNA for the CDR3 is TGTGCCAGCAGTTACGGGCCGGACGCTGAAGCTTTCTTT. Translated: CASSYGPDAEAFF.

J is TRBJ2-6 and V is TRBV5-1; D perhaps matches TRBD2 (5 bases). The length of the CDR3 is 19 residues. V was cut by 4 bases and J by 0 bases, with 20 bases left in between. Germline CDR1 SGHRS, CDR2 YFSETQ. The CDR3 reads CASSDWRKKPDSGANVLTF. As DNA, the CDR3 is TGCGCCAGCAGCGACTGGAGGAAGAAGCCCGACTCTGGGGCCAACGTCCTGACTTTC.

The CDR3 protein is CASRPGTSGSEQTQYF. The CDR3 nucleotides read TGTGCCAGCAGACCCGGGACTAGCGGGAGTGAACAGACCCAGTACTTC. This sequence joins TRBV6-6 and TRBJ2-5; 14 nucleotides match TRBD2. The J segment lost 6 bases and the V segment lost 6 bases, leaving 9 bases of the junction unmatched. The germline V gene encodes CDR1 MNHNY and CDR2 SVGAGI (reference sequence). The CDR3 spans 16 residues.

Only a few counts were recorded for this clonotype. The rearrangement joins TRBV14 to TRBJ2-5; D is unresolved. The V end lost 1 base, the J end lost 5 bases, and 17 bases lay between the germline ends. The CDR3 runs 16 residues. The germline gives CDR1 SGHDN, CDR2 FVKESK. The CDR3 here is CASSQGAGWVQETQYF. The CDR3 nucleotides read TGTGCCAGCAGCCAAGGGGCCGGATGGGTCCAGGAGACCCAGTACTTC.

This chain links TRBV13 with TRBJ2-7; D is possibly TRBD1 (6 bases). This CDR3 comprises 14 residues. Germline CDR1 reads PRHDT; CDR2 reads FYEKMQ (reference sequence). V was shortened by 5 bases and J by 3 bases, with 14 bases between the two germline ends. CDR3 coding DNA: TGTGCCAGCAGCGCGCAGGGGACCCGCTACGAGCAGTACTTC. It translates to CASSAQGTRYEQYF.